Detailed here is one TCR beta chain. Its matching antigen is unknown. The data derive from a study of shared clonotypes between healthy human individuals. Findings and caveats of the study: Despite large depth, rarefaction showed incomplete sorted-subset sequencing. Memory subsets had estimated richness that was generally smaller than that of naive subsets. Lower generation probabilities were found for non-shared clonotypes than for those shared by all four donors.

CD8 cells classed as naive were CD45RO-negative and positively selected for CCR7, excluding terminally differentiated effector memory CD45RA+ cells. Every donor, a Caucasian adult, lived in Nashville, Tennessee. Libraries were prepared by immunoSEQ multiplex PCR; TCRdb keeps only in-frame clonotypes and omits some of them. The table has about 590,000 clones, less than 97% seen once; the top ten hold 0.095% to 0.12%. Germline assignment: CDR1 SGHDN and CDR2 FVKESK. Trimming removed 0 bases from V and 7 bases from J, with 10 bases in between. This CDR3 contains 15 residues. The sequencing input was naive CD8+ T cells sorted from blood. J is TRBJ1-6 and V is TRBV14, with D tentatively TRBD1 (5 bases). The clonotype comes from a woman aged 25 to 39 in good health. The CDR3 here is CASSQEGRGNSPLHF. The DNA of the CDR3 is TGTGCCAGCAGCCAAGAAGGGCGGGGGAATTCACCCCTCCACTTT.